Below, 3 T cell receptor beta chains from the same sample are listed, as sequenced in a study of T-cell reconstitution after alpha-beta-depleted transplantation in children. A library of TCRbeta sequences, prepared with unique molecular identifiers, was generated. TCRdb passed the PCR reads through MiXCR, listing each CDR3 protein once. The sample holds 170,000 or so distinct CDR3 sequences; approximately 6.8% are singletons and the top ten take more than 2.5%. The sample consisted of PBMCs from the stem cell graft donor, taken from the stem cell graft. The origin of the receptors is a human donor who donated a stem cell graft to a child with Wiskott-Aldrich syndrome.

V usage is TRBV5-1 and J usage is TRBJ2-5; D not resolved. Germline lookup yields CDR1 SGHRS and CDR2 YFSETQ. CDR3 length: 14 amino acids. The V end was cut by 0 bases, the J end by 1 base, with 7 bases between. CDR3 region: CASSLGQTQETQYF. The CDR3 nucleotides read TGCGCCAGCAGCTTGGGGCAGACCCAAGAGACCCAGTACTTC.

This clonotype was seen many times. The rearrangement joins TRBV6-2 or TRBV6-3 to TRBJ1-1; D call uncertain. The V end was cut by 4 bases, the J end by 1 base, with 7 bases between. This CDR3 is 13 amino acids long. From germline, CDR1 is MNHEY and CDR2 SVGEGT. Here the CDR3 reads CASSSWGNTEAFF. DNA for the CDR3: TGTGCCAGCAGTTCTTGGGGGAACACTGAAGCTTTCTTT.

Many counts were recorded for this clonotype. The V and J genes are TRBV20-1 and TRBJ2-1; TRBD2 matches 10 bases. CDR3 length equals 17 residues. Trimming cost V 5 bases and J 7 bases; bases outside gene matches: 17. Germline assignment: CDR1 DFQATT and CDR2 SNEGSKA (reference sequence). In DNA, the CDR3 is TGCAGTGCTGTTACCACCCTGGCTAGCGGGAGACCGAATGAGCAGTTCTTC. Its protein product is CSAVTTLASGRPNEQFF.